The 25 T cell receptor beta chains in this list originate from one sample, sequenced in a study of blood T cell repertoires in COVID-19. The assay was immunoSEQ multiplex PCR, and TCRdb's table has in-frame clones only and misses some. The sample contains about 130,000 clones, around 83% of which appear only once. The sample consisted of peripheral blood. The source is a woman of 80 years or more with COVID-19, enrolled during active disease.

The rearrangement joins TRBV5-5 to TRBJ2-7; D not certain. Germline CDR1 and CDR2: SGHKS and YYEKEE (reference sequence). CDR3 length: 15 amino acids. V was cut by 0 bases and J by 0 bases, with 10 bases left in between. CDR3 DNA sequence: TGTGCCAGCAGCTTGGATCCACCCAGCTCCTACGAGCAGTACTTC. Protein sequence: CASSLDPPSSYEQYF.

This chain connects TRBV28 to TRBJ2-2; D is possibly TRBD2 (5 bases). From germline, CDR1 is MDHEN and CDR2 SYDVKM. V was clipped by 3 bases and J by 7 bases, with 15 bases between them. CDR3 length equals 15 residues. The CDR3 region has the DNA TGTGCCAGCAGTTTCGGGGTAGAAAATGGCGGGGAGCTGTTTTTT. Translating it yields CASSFGVENGGELFF.

The CDR3 protein is CASSPAGKNIQYF. The CDR3 bases are TGTGCCAGCAGCCCTGCGGGCAAAAACATTCAGTACTTC. The J gene is TRBJ2-4, the V gene TRBV7-2; tentative D call: TRBD2 (5 bases). The CDR3 runs to 13 residues. Per the germline V gene, CDR1 is SGHTA and CDR2 is FQGNSA. V lost 5 bases, J lost 3 bases, and 8 bases lay in between. The complete variable domain, with remaining parts taken from reference TRBV7-2 and TRBJ2-4, reads GAGVSQSPSNKVTEKGKDVELRCDPISGHTALYWYRQSLGQGLEFLIYFQGNSAPDKSGLPSDRFSAERTGGSVSTLTIQRTQQEDSAVYLCASSPAGKNIQYFGAGTRLSVL.

The chain carries TRBV4-2 and TRBJ2-3; TRBD1 matches at 10 bases. The CDR3 totals 19 residues. Germline assignment: CDR1 LGHNA and CDR2 YNFKEQ. V dropped 0 bases and J dropped 9; count of bases not matched to a gene: 18. The CDR3 sequence is CASSQDPGGQGPLGRTQYF. The CDR3 DNA follows: TGTGCCAGCAGCCAAGACCCAGGGGGACAGGGGCCTCTAGGTCGAACGCAGTATTTT.

The rearrangement links TRBV7-6 to TRBJ2-1, with unresolved D. Germline V CDR1 and CDR2: SGHVS, FNYEAQ. This CDR3 comprises 14 residues. Trimming removed 3 bases at V and 6 bases at J, with 12 bases between. Here the CDR3 reads CASSLSGLVNEQFF. Here the CDR3 DNA reads TGTGCCAGCAGCTTGTCAGGTCTGGTCAATGAGCAGTTCTTC.

The chain employs TRBV27 and TRBJ2-3; maybe TRBD2 (5 bases). Per the germline V gene, CDR1 is MNHEY and CDR2 is SMNVEV (reference sequence). V lost 1 base, J lost 4 bases, and 12 bases lay in between. This CDR3 is 15 amino acids long. The CDR3 loop is CASSLLWGSADTQYF. The CDR3 region has the DNA TGTGCCAGCAGTTTATTGTGGGGTAGCGCAGATACGCAGTATTTT.

This clone was detected only once. This chain links TRBV19 with TRBJ2-6, with unresolved D. The CDR3 spans 18 residues. CDR1 is LNHDA, CDR2 SQIVND, per germline (reference sequence). The V gene lost 4 bases and the J gene lost 0 bases, with 16 bases spanning the gap. The CDR3 nucleotides are TGTGCCAGTAGTACGATTGTGGGCTTAGGCTCTGGGGCCAACGTCCTGACTTTC. It specifies CASSTIVGLGSGANVLTF.

The J gene is TRBJ2-7, the V gene TRBV9; D call uncertain. This CDR3 is built from 15 residues. The germline CDR1 and CDR2 sequences are SGDLS and YYNGEE. The germline V and J ends were trimmed by 4 bases and 7 bases, with 21 bases remaining between them. As DNA, the CDR3 is TGTGCCAGCAGCTCTTCCCATTCTAGAGTCGAGGAGCAGTACTTC. Residues: CASSSSHSRVEEQYF.

The chain uses TRBV4-2 and TRBJ1-6, with TRBD1 matching over 10 bases. Per germline, CDR1 LGHNA and CDR2 YNFKEQ. V lost 0 bases to trimming and J lost 9 bases; unmatched junction nucleotides: 2. This CDR3 is built from 15 residues. The CDR3 is CASSQEGTGVSPLHF. In DNA, the CDR3 is TGTGCCAGCAGCCAAGAAGGGACAGGGGTTTCACCCCTCCACTTT.

J is TRBJ1-3 and V is TRBV11-2, with 9 bases lining up with TRBD1. The CDR3 runs 15 residues. V was clipped by 1 base and J by 2 bases; unmatched bases: 0. The germline V gene has CDR1 SGHAT and CDR2 FQNNGV. The CDR3 sequence is CASSLGDRAGNTIYF. CDR3 nucleotides: TGTGCCAGCAGCTTAGGGGACAGGGCTGGAAACACCATATATTTT.

V usage is TRBV15 and J usage is TRBJ1-2; maybe TRBD1 (5 bases). V lost 3 bases, J lost 5 bases, and 13 bases lay in between. This CDR3 is built from 14 residues. Looked up from germline, CDR1 is LNHNV and CDR2 is YYDKDF (reference sequence). The chain's CDR3 is CATSRDTEGYGYTF. CDR3 bases: TGTGCCACCAGCAGGGACACAGAAGGGTATGGCTACACCTTC.

V usage is TRBV6-1 and J usage is TRBJ1-1; D is perhaps TRBD1 (5 bases). There are 12 residues in the CDR3. CDR1 and CDR2 from the germline V gene are MNHNS and SASEGT. The V and J ends lost 1 base and 8 bases respectively, with 8 bases between them. CDR3 sequence: CASSEVPGEAFF. The CDR3 DNA is TGTGCCAGCAGTGAAGTTCCAGGGGAAGCTTTCTTT.

The chain uses TRBV27 and TRBJ2-2; maybe TRBD2 (5 bases). Germline V gene lookup returns CDR1 MNHEY and CDR2 SMNVEV (reference sequence). Trimming removed 7 bases from V and 7 bases from J, with 13 bases in between. This CDR3 contains 13 residues. CDR3 DNA: TGTGCCAGCACGGACCGCGGGCGCGGGGAGCTGTTTTTT. It codes for CASTDRGRGELFF.

The rearrangement uses TRBV5-6 and TRBJ2-7; D is unresolved. V dropped 0 bases and J dropped 5 bases, with 9 bases sitting between them. The CDR3 totals 13 residues. Germline V gives CDR1 SGHDT, CDR2 YYEEEE. CDR3 sequence (DNA): TGTGCCAGCAGCTTGGGGCCGCCGAACGAGCAGTACTTC. Residues: CASSLGPPNEQYF.

CDR3 DNA: TGTGCCAGTAGTATAGTCGGTAGCTTAAGGTTCGAGACCCAGTACTTC. This sequence encodes CASSIVGSLRFETQYF. The chain has TRBV19 and TRBJ2-5; D unclear. The CDR3 is 16 amino acids. CDR1 is LNHDA and CDR2 is SQIVND in the germline V gene (reference sequence). V lost 1 base, J lost 5 bases, and 17 bases lay in between.

J is TRBJ2-3 and V is TRBV9, with 9 bases matching TRBD2. Germline V gene lookup returns CDR1 SGDLS and CDR2 YYNGEE. This CDR3 contains 16 residues. V lost 0 bases, J lost 6 bases, and 8 bases stayed unmatched. CDR3 protein: CASSVGVAGAPDTQYF. The CDR3 DNA reads TGTGCCAGCAGCGTAGGGGTAGCGGGAGCACCGGATACGCAGTATTTT.

The chain couples TRBV28 to TRBJ1-4; 12 bases map to TRBD1. Looked up from germline, CDR1 is MDHEN and CDR2 is SYDVKM. The CDR3 runs 15 residues. Unmatched junction bases numbered 13, after V lost 4 bases and J lost 16 bases. CDR3 amino acids: CASSSRDRGRKVGFF. The CDR3, as DNA: TGTGCCAGCAGTTCCCGGGACAGGGGGCGGAAAGTTGGGTTTTTT.

This rearrangement joins TRBV12-3 or TRBV12-4 to TRBJ2-1; D remains unclear. V was trimmed by 1 base and J by 9 bases, leaving 7 bases between them. This CDR3 region has 12 residues. CDR3 nucleotide sequence: TGTGCCAGCAGTTTAGATAGCAGTGAGCAGTTCTTC. The encoded protein is CASSLDSSEQFF.

The J gene is TRBJ2-3, the V gene TRBV5-1; 16 bases are a match to TRBD2. Losses at the gene ends were 3 bases for V and 5 bases for J; bases not matched to a gene: 6. CDR1 is SGHRS and CDR2 is YFSETQ in the germline V gene. CDR3 length: 17 residues. DNA of the CDR3: TGCGCCAGCAGCTCCGGGACTAGCGGGAGGGCCAGAGATACGCAGTATTTT. Translated: CASSSGTSGRARDTQYF.

The genes are TRBV4-1 and TRBJ2-7, with TRBD2 matching over 16 bases. The CDR3 has 17 residues. The V gene end was trimmed by 0 bases and the J gene end by 5 bases; junction bases not matched to a gene: 4. CDR1 MGHRA and CDR2 YSYEKL come from the germline V gene. This CDR3 reads CASSQEGLAGGPNEQYF. The CDR3 DNA sequence: TGCGCCAGCAGCCAAGAGGGACTAGCGGGAGGGCCGAACGAGCAGTACTTC.

The genes are TRBV7-2 and TRBJ1-2; D gene unclear. V lost 2 bases to trimming and J lost 6 bases, with 19 bases between them. CDR3 length equals 16 residues. Germline values: CDR1 SGHTA, CDR2 FQGNSA. This CDR3 reads CASSLLGSGNQHGYTF. In DNA form, the CDR3 reads TGTGCCAGCAGCTTACTTGGTTCGGGGAATCAACATGGCTACACCTTC.

As DNA, the CDR3 is TGCGCCAGCAGCCAGAATACCGGGACTAGCGGGAGGGGGGGCGAGCAGTACTTC. It codes for CASSQNTGTSGRGGEQYF. The gene calls are TRBV4-3 and TRBJ2-7; 16 bases are a match to TRBD2. In germline, CDR1 is LGHNA, CDR2 YSLEER. V gave up 3 bases and J gave up 6 bases; unmatched junction bases: 11. This CDR3 contains 18 residues.

In its sample, this clone was seen a few times. The chain links TRBV21-1 to TRBJ1-2; the table calls TRBD1, which could not be checked here. TRBV21-1 is a pseudogene. The CDR3 contains 16 residues. CDR3 sequence: CASSKAPQGIGGGYTF. Here the CDR3 DNA reads TGTGCCAGCAGCAAAGCACCACAGGGTATAGGGGGTGGCTACACCTTC.

The chain carries TRBV9 and TRBJ1-1; perhaps TRBD1 as D (6 bases). Per germline, CDR1 SGDLS and CDR2 YYNGEE. Trimming took off 4 bases at V and 1 base at J, with 14 bases between the two ends. The CDR3 has 15 residues. DNA of the CDR3: TGTGCCAGCAGCCCCCAGGGAGGGGGGAACACTGAAGCTTTCTTT. It is translated as CASSPQGGGNTEAFF.

The chain combines TRBV18 with TRBJ2-3; unclear D gene. Germline V gene data show CDR1 as KGHSH and CDR2 as LQKENI. The V gene lost 2 bases and the J gene lost 6 bases, with 6 bases spanning the gap. The CDR3 has 12 amino acids. CDR3 DNA: TGTGCCAGCTCACCAATCGTCGATACGCAGTATTTT. Translating it yields CASSPIVDTQYF.